This paragraph reports one TCR beta chain. This record belongs to a study of CD8 T cells in Susac syndrome. Sequencing of TCR beta was carried out in blood CD8+ and CD4+ T cells. FACS enriched CD8+ TEMRA cells, while bulk CD8+ and CD4+ were negatively isolated. The CDR3 sequence is 13 residues long. The germline gives CDR1 DFQATT, CDR2 SNEGSKA (reference sequence). The ends were cut back, 4 bases at V and 7 bases at J, with 16 bases in the middle. Reverse transcription of 0.5 to 1 ug RNA was performed with random hexamers. The immunoSEQ assay covered 54 Vbeta and 13 Jbeta segments for CDR3. TCRdb redid the calling of the immunoSEQ multiplex PCR reads with MiXCR, one entry per CDR3 protein. Of about 210,000 distinct CDR3 sequences listed, 95% are singletons.

The chain joins TRBV20-1 to TRBJ1-1, with D possibly being TRBD1 (5 bases). Material: CD4+ T cells from PBMCs. The origin of this receptor is a human donor with multiple sclerosis. Here the CDR3 reads CSAKTAGHYEAFF. The CDR3 DNA reads TGCAGTGCTAAGACAGCAGGCCACTATGAAGCTTTCTTT.